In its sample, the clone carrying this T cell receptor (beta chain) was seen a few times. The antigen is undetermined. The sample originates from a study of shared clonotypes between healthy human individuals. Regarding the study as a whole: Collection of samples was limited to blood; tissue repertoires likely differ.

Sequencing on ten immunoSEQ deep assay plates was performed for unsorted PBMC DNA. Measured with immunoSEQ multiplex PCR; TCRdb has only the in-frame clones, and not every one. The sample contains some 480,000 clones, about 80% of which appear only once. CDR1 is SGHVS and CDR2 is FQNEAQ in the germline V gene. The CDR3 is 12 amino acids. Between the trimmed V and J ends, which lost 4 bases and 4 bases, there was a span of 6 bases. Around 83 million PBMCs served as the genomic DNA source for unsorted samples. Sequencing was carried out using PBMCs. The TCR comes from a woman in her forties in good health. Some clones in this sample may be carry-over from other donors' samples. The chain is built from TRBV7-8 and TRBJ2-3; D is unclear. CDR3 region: CASSSSPDTQYF. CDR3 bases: TGTGCCAGCAGCTCGTCGCCAGATACGCAGTATTTT.